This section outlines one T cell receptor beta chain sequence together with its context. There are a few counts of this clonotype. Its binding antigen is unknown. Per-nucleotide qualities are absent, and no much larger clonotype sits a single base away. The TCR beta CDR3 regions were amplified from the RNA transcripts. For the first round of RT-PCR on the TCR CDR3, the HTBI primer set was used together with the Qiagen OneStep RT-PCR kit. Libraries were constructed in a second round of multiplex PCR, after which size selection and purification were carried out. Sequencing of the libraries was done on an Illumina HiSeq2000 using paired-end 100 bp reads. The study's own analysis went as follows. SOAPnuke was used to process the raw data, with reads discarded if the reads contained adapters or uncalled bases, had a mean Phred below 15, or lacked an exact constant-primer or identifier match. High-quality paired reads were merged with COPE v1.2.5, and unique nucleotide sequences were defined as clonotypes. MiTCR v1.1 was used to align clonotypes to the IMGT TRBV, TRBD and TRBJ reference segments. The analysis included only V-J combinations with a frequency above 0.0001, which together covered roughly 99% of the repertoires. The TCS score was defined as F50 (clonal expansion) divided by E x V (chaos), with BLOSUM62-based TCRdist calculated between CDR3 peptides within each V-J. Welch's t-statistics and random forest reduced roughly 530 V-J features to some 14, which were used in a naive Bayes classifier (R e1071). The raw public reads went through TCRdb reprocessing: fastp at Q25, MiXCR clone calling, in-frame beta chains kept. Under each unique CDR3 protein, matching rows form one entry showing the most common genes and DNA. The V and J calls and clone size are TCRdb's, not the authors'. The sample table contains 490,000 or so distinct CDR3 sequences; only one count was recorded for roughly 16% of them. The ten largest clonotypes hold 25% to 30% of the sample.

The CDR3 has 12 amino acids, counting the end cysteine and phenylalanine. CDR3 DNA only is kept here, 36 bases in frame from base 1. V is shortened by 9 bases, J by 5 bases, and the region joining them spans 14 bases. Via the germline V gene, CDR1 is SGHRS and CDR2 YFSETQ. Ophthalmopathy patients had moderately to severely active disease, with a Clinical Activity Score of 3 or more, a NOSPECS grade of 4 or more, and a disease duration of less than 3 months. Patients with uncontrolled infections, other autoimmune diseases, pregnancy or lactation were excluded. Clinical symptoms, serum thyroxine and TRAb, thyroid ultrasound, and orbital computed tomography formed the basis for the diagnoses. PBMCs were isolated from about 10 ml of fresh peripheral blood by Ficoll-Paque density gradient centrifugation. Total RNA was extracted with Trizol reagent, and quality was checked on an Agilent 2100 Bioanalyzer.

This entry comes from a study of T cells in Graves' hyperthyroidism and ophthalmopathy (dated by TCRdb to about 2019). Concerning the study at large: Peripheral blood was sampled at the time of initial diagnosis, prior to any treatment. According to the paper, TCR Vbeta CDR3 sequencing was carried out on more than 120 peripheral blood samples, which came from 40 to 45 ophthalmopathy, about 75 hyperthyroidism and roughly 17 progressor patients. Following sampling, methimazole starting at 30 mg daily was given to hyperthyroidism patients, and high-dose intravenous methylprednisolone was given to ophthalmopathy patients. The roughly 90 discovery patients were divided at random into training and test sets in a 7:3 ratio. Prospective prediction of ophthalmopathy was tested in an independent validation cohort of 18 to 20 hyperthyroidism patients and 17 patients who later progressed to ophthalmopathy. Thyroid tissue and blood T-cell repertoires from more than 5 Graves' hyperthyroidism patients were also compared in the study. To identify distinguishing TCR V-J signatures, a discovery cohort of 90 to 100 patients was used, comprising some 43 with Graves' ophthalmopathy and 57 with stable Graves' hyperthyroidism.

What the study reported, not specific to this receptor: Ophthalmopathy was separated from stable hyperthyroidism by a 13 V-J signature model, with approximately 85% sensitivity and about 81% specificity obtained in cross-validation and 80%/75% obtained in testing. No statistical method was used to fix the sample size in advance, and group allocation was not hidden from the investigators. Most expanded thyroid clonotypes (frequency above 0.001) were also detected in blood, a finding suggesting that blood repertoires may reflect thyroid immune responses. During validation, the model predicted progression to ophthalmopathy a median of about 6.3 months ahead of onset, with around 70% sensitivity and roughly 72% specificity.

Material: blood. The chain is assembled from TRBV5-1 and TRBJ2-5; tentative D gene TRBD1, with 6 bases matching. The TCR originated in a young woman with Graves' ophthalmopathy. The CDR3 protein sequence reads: CAIIRGLETQYF. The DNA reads TGCGCCATCATCAGGGGCCTGGAGACCCAGTACTTC.